This TCR beta chain stems from a study of identifying expanded T cells in peripheral blood. Study results and caveats: Variance in clone template counts between roughly 2-week samples significantly increased with total template count across all healthy donors.

CDR3 length: 17 amino acids. Trimming cost V 2 bases and J 0 bases; bases outside gene matches: 6. The V gene's germline CDR1 is SGDLS and CDR2 YYNGEE. The assay was immunoSEQ multiplex PCR, and TCRdb's table has in-frame clones only and misses some. The data contain around 91,000 clones, 88% of them singletons. Concerning this clone itself: Its antigen is still unknown.

The chain has TRBV9 and TRBJ2-2, with 8 bases fitting TRBD2. The clonotype comes from a person between 18 and 75 years old in good health. The sequenced sample consisted of blood. CDR3 sequence (DNA): TGTGCCAGCAGCGTTGTTAGCGGGATCGCGAACACCGGGGAGCTGTTTTTT. Its protein product is CASSVVSGIANTGELFF.